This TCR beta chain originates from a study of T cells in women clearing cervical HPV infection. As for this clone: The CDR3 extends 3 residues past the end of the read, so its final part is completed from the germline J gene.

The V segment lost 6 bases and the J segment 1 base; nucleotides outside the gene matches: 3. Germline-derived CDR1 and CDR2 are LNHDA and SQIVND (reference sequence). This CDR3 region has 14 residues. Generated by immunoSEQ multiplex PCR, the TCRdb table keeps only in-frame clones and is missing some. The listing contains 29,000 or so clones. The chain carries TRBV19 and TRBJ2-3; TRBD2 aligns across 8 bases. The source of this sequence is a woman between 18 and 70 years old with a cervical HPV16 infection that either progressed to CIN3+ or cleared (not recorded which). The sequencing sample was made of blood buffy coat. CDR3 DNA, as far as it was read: TGTGCCAGTAGAGCGGGAGAGGGCACAGATACG. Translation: CASRAGEGTDT. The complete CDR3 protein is CASRAGEGTDTQYF.